The sample holds a few counts of the clone carrying this TCR beta chain. This record comes from a study of quantifying T cell responses using KT2 cells. On the study more broadly: cDNA was made from DNase-treated RNA using alpha and beta constant primers.

The CDR3 spans 12 residues. The V end was cut by 3 bases, the J end by 7 bases, with 12 bases between. Germline CDR1 and CDR2: DFQATT and SNEGSKA (reference sequence). A single-stranded UMI oligo with SP2 sequence was ligated to cDNA 3' ends. The first PCR ran about 4 cycles with an equimolar RC1.1 and RC1.2 beta primer mix. Starting with the second PCR, alpha and beta TCR chains went through separate processing. TCRdb analysed the UMI-ligation and nested PCR reads with MiXCR anew, one entry per CDR3 protein. The sample includes approximately 50,000 distinct CDR3 sequences, roughly 10% of them seen just once.

J is TRBJ1-2 and V is TRBV20-1, with a weak D call TRBD1 (5 bases). The specimen sequenced was PBMCs spiked with cells of the T cell clone KT2. The source is a human donor. CDR3 sequence reads: CSASEGFGGYTF. Written as DNA, the CDR3 is TGCAGTGCTAGTGAGGGGTTTGGTGGCTACACCTTC.